These T cell receptor beta chains were read from a single sample in a study of human T cells and chemical hapten exposure. TCRdb recomputed calls from the RACE reads with MiXCR, one row per CDR3 protein. The profile shows some 120,000 distinct CDR3 sequences, around 10% of them singletons. The sample was whole blood, taken in connection with sensitization to the hapten diphenylcyclopropenone (DPC). Every receptor here comes from a woman aged 45-59 years with alopecia areata. Some clones in this sample may be carry-over from other donors' samples. The conserved cysteine and the conserved F or W are not part of the CDR3 here. A D gene is named only where the DNA matches it firmly.

CDR3 | J | D | V
ASWPGWYGYT | TRBJ1-2 | NA | TRBV28
SARAGSGNTIY | TRBJ1-3 | NA | TRBV20-1
ASSWARGRGNYEQY | TRBJ2-7 | NA | TRBV7-9
ASRTAGEQF | TRBJ2-1 | NA | TRBV7-6
ASSPNVGQGSYEQY | TRBJ2-7 | TRBD1 | TRBV12-3/TRBV12-4
ASGRSRETQY | TRBJ2-5 | NA | TRBV13
ASSLYGEDSNQPQH | TRBJ1-5 | NA | TRBV12-3/TRBV12-4
SAKGRAGANVLT | TRBJ2-6 | NA | TRBV20-1
ASSLRGQGMTEAF | TRBJ1-1 | TRBD1 | TRBV5-1
ASSQGPPGSNRQY | TRBJ2-7 | NA | TRBV3-1
ASSSAPGSDEKLF | TRBJ1-4 | NA | TRBV4-1
ASSRGTGGINTEAF | TRBJ1-1 | TRBD1 | TRBV18
ASSQGRVPGELF | TRBJ2-2 | NA | TRBV23-1
AIKGGADTQY | TRBJ2-3 | NA | TRBV10-3
SAKLSGREQF | TRBJ2-1 | TRBD2 | TRBV20-1
ASSESMGSTEKLF | TRBJ1-4 | NA | TRBV6-1
ASSPWGVSAQPQH | TRBJ1-5 | NA | TRBV28
ASSLALGFQYEQY | TRBJ2-7 | NA | TRBV7-2
ASSPLGGQGLDTEAF | TRBJ1-1 | TRBD1 | TRBV18
ASSEQATDTQY | TRBJ2-3 | NA | TRBV6-4
ATSDSGTLIAGELF | TRBJ2-2 | NA | TRBV24-1
SVASASTDTQY | TRBJ2-3 | NA | TRBV29-1